The TCR beta chain under discussion was sequenced for a study of blood T cell repertoires in COVID-19. Study summary: COVID-19 samples from acute and convalescent phases originated in the United States, Italy and Spain. From T cells, B-cell-depleted T cells, or PBMCs came the material, which was cDNA or gDNA.

CDR1 and CDR2 (germline): SQVTM, ANQGSEA. This CDR3 is 12 amino acids long. The germline V and J ends were trimmed by 5 bases and 6 bases, with 13 bases remaining between them. Assay: immunoSEQ multiplex PCR; the TCRdb copy retains only in-frame clones and omits some. This table holds about 180,000 clones, approximately 89% found once. The receptor's source is a woman aged 25 to 39 with acute or convalescent COVID-19. Sequencing input: peripheral blood. The chain carries TRBV29-1 and TRBJ1-1, with no clear D. DNA of the CDR3: TGCAGCGTTCTAGAGCCCCCTTCTGAAGCTTTCTTT. As protein: CSVLEPPSEAFF.